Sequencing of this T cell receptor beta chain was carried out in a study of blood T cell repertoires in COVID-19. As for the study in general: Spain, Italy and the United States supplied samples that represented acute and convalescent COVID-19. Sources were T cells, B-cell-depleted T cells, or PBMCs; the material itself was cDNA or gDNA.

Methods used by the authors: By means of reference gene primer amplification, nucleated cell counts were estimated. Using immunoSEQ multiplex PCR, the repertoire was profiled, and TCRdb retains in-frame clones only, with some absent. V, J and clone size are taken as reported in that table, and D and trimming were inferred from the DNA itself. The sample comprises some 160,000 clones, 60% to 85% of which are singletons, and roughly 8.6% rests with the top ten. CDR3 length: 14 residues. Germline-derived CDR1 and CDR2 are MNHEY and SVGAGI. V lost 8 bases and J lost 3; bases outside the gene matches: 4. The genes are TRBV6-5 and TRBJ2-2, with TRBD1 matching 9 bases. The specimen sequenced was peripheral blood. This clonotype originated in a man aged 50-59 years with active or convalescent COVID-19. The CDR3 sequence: CASAGQGYTGELFF. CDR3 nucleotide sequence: TGTGCCAGCGCGGGACAGGGATACACCGGGGAGCTGTTTTTT.